This T cell receptor beta chain was obtained from a study of beta chain features in type 1 diabetes. The study, taken as a whole, reports: An over-representation of cells with high TCR expression could result from cDNA sequencing.

V was trimmed by 0 bases and J by 0 bases, leaving 11 bases between them. The length of the CDR3 is 16 residues. Germline loops: CDR1 SGHDT, CDR2 YYEEEE. Reverse transcription of all isolated RNA meant that expressed TCRB transcripts were sequenced. The assay was immunoSEQ multiplex PCR, and TCRdb's table has in-frame clones only and misses some. Of more than 150,000 clones in the sample, about an eighth were seen once. In its sample, this clone was seen a few times. Its antigen is unidentified. The TCR originated in a woman between 18 and 30 years old in good health. The sample comprised central memory CD4+ T cells from blood. The J gene is TRBJ2-3, the V gene TRBV5-6; maybe TRBD1 (6 bases). CDR3 sequence: CASSLGTGSSTDTQYF. The CDR3 DNA reads as TGTGCCAGCAGCTTGGGCACAGGGTCCAGCACAGATACGCAGTATTTT. Using reference TRBV5-6 and TRBJ2-3 for the parts outside the CDR3, the full variable domain is DAGVTQSPTHLIKTRGQQVTLRCSPKSGHDTVSWYQQALGQGPQFIFQYYEEEERQRGNFPDRFSGHQFPNYSSELNVNALLLGDSALYLCASSLGTGSSTDTQYFGPGTRLTVL.